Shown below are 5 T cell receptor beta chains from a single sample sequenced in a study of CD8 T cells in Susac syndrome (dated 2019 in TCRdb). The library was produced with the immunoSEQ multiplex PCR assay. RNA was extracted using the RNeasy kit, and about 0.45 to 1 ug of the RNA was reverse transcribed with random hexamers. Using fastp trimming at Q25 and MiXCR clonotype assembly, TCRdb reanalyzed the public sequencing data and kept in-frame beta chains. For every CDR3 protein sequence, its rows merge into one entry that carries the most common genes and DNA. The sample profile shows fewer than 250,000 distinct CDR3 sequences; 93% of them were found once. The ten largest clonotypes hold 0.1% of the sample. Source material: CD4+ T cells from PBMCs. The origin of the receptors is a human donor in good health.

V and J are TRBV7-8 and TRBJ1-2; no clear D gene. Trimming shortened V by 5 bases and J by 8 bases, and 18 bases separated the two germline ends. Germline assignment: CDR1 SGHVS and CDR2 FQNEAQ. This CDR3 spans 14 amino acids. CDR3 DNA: TGTGCCAGCAGCCCCCTCTCTGCCAGGAACGGCTACACCTTC. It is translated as CASSPLSARNGYTF.

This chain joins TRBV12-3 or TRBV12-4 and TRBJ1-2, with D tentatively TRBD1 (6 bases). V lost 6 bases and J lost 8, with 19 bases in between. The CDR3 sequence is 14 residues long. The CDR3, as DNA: TGTGCCAGCAGCAGTCAGGGGCGTATAGGAGGCTACACCTTC. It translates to CASSSQGRIGGYTF.

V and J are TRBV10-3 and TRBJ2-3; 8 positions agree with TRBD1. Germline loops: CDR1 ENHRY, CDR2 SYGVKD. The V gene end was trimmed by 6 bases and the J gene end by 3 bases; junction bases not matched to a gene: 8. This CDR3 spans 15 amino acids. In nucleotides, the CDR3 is TGTGCCATCAGCTTCGGGGACAGGACAACAGATACGCAGTATTTT. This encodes CAISFGDRTTDTQYF.

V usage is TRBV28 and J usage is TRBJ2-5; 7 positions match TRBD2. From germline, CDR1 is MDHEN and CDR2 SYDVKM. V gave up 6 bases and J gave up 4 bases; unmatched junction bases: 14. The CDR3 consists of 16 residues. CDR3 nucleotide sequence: TGTGCCAGCAGCCCAAACACGGGACTATACGGAGAGACCCAGTACTTC. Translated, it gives CASSPNTGLYGETQYF.

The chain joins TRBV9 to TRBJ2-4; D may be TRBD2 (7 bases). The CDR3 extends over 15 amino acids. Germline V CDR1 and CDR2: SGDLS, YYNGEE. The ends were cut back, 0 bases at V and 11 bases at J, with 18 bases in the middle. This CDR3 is CASSVEGGAQHFQYF. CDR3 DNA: TGTGCCAGCAGCGTAGAAGGGGGGGCCCAACATTTTCAGTACTTC.